This T cell receptor beta chain is drawn from a study of CD8 T cells in ankylosing spondylitis. Overall study findings and caveats: A motif of fewer than ten highly homologous TCR beta variants was seen as apparently characteristic of ankylosing spondylitis blood.

Germline loops: CDR1 DFQATT, CDR2 SNEGSKA (reference sequence). CDR3 size: 12 residues. A word on this clonotype: Its antigen is as yet unknown. A single base separates this from a much larger clone, so it may be a read error.

In making TCR beta libraries, quantitative 5'-RACE with molecular barcodes was used. TCRdb re-called the 5' RACE reads through MiXCR, storing one row per CDR3 protein. The repertoire holds around 140,000 distinct CDR3 sequences, with 9.5% to 12% as singletons. The specimen was blood, either unsorted or a sorted T cell fraction (not recorded which). This sequence was found in a female donor with ankylosing spondylitis or in good health (not recorded which). J is TRBJ2-7 and V is TRBV20-1; 9 nucleotides agree with TRBD1. DNA of the CDR3: TGCAGTGCCCGGGGACAGGGCTACGAGCAGTGCTTC. Translated: CSARGQGYEQCF.